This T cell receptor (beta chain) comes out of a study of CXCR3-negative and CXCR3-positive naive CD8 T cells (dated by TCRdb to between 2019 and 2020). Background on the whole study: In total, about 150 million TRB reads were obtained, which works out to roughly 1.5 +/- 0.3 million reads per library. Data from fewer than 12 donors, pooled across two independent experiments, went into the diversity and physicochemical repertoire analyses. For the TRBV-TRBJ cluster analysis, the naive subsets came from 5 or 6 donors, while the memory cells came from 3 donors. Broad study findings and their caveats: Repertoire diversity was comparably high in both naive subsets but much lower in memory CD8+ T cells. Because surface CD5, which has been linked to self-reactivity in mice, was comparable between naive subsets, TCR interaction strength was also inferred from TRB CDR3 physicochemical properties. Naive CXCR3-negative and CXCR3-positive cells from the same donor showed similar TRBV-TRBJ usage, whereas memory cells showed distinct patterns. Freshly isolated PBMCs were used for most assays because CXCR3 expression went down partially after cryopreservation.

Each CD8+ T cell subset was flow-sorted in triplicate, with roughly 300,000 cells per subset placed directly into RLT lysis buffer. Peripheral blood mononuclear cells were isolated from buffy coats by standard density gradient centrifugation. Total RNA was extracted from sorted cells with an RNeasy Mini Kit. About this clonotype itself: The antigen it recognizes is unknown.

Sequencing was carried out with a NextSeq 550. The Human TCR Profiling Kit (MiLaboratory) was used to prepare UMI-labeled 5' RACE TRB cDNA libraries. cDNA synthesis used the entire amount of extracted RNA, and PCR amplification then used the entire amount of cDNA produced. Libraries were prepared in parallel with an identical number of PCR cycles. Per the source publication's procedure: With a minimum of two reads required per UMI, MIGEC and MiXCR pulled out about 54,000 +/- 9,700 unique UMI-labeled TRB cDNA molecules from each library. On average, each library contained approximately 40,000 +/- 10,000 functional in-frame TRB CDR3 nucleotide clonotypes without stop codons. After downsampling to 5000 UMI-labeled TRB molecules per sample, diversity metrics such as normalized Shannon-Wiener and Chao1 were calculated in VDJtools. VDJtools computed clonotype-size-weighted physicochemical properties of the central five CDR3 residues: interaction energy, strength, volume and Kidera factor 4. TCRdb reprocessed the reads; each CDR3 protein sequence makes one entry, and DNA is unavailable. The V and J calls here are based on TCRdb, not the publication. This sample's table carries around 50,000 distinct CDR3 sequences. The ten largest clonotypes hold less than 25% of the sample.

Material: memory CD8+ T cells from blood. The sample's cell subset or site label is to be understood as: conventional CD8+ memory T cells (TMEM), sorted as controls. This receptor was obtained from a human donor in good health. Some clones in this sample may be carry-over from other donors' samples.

CDR3 protein: CSVVGSTYEQYF. The chain is assembled from TRBV29-1 and TRBJ2-7. CDR1 and CDR2 are drawn from the germline V gene: SQVTM, ANQGSEA. Counted from cysteine to phenylalanine, this CDR3 has 12 amino acids. Only the protein is on record.